This T cell receptor (beta chain) was recovered during a study of siplizumab effects on memory and regulatory T cells. V dropped 7 bases and J dropped 3 bases, with 13 bases sitting between them. The length of the CDR3 is 14 residues. Germline values: CDR1 LGHNT, CDR2 FRNRAP. The study, taken as a whole, reports: Siplizumab conditions gave an average of around 70% Treg-derived mappable alloreactive CD4+ clones, versus 25% to 30% for controls. Siplizumab produced a significant drop in alloreactive sequences attributable to unstimulated CD4+ memory cells. Many proliferating CD4+ or CD8+ clones remained unclassified. Roughly 80-95% of them could not be assigned either a naive or a memory phenotype. Confirmation was lacking for the suppressive function of proliferating Tregs derived from siplizumab cultures.

Clones were read by immunoSEQ multiplex PCR, and TCRdb kept only the in-frame ones, dropping some. This table has approximately 100,000 clones, about 94% appearing once. With regard to this clone: Its antigen is still unknown.

The source material was non-Treg CD4+ T cells sorted from blood. This clonotype originated in a human donor in good health. The rearrangement links TRBV12-5 to TRBJ1-5, with D hard to call. CDR3 coding DNA: TGTGCTAGTGCATACGACGGAGACAATCAGCCCCAGCATTTT. Encoded protein: CASAYDGDNQPQHF.